This T cell receptor beta chain was profiled in a study of OX40 agonist ivuxolimab in advanced cancers. Profiled with immunoSEQ multiplex PCR; TCRdb holds only in-frame clones, not every one. The sample contains about 35,000 clones, approximately 80% of which appear only once. Trimming stripped 2 bases from V and 3 bases from J, with 13 bases between. CDR1 is MDHEN and CDR2 is SYDVKM in the germline V gene. The CDR3 spans 15 residues. This chain uses TRBV28 with TRBJ1-2; weak D call: TRBD1 (5 bases). The source was CD4+ or CD8+ T cells sorted from blood, collected in a trial of the OX40 agonist ivuxolimab. The TCR sequence derives from an adult with an advanced solid tumor such as melanoma, head and neck, liver or kidney cancer. The CDR3 spells CASSLRSQGHYGYTF. The CDR3 DNA is TGTGCCAGCAGTTTACGGTCGCAGGGACACTATGGCTACACCTTC.